Sequencing of this T cell receptor beta chain was carried out in a study of T cell responses to AZD1222 COVID-19 vaccine. The sample holds one count of this clone. Assay used: immunoSEQ multiplex PCR; TCRdb lists only in-frame clones, some missing. This sample carries about 150,000 clones, 87% of them seen once, and the ten largest clones take just over 9%. The origin of this receptor is an adult who received the AZD1222 COVID-19 vaccine. The specimen comprised peripheral blood, sampled 28 days after the second AZD1222 dose.

The CDR3 here is CASSARAGLAGGSLTNEQFF. The DNA for the CDR3 is TGTGCCAGCAGCGCAAGAGCGGGACTAGCGGGAGGAAGTTTGACCAATGAGCAGTTCTTC. V usage is TRBV9 and J usage is TRBJ2-1, with TRBD2 identical over 15 bases. This CDR3 has 20 amino acids. CDR1 and CDR2 from the germline V gene are SGDLS and YYNGEE. Trimming removed 3 bases from V and 6 bases from J; junction bases left unmatched: 16.